These 29 T cell receptor beta chains share one sample of origin, sequenced in a study of neurological immune-mediated disorders. TCRdb re-analysed the 5' RACE reads in MiXCR, keeping a single row per CDR3 protein. The table has about 20,000 distinct CDR3 sequences, under 11% seen once. Sequenced material: PBMCs. The receptors derive from a woman aged 60-75 years with HTLV-1-associated myelopathy (HAM/TSP).

This clonotype has a count of ten or more. The chain joins TRBV20-1 to TRBJ1-1; unclear D gene. There are 14 residues in the CDR3. Germline CDR1 and CDR2: DFQATT and SNEGSKA (reference sequence). V shed 0 bases and J shed 1 base, with 9 bases lying between them. Written as DNA, the CDR3 is TGCAGTGCTAGAGATGCCCAGGAGAACACTGAAGCTTTCTTT. It translates to CSARDAQENTEAFF.

The chain has TRBV5-5 and TRBJ2-1; 9 positions match TRBD1. The trim removed 3 bases at V and 0 bases at J, leaving 1 base unmatched. Germline loops: CDR1 SGHKS, CDR2 YYEKEE (reference sequence). The CDR3 extends over 15 amino acids. The CDR3 reads CASSWGQGSYNEQFF. The CDR3 DNA reads as TGTGCCAGCAGCTGGGGACAGGGCTCCTACAATGAGCAGTTCTTC.

This clonotype is medium-sized. The V call is TRBV20-1, the J call TRBJ1-2; possibly TRBD1 for D (5 bases). CDR1 and CDR2 (germline): DFQATT, SNEGSKA (reference sequence). V was cut by 3 bases and J by 5 bases, with 19 bases left in between. The CDR3 extends over 15 amino acids. The CDR3 is CSASPGTGREYGYTF. CDR3 nucleotide sequence: TGCAGTGCTAGCCCGGGGACCGGGAGGGAGTATGGCTACACCTTC.

In this sample, this clonotype turned up many times. The chain has TRBV20-1 and TRBJ2-1; D gene ambiguous. Trimming removed 1 base at V and 7 bases at J, with 20 bases between. The CDR3 is made up of 16 amino acids. The germline V gene has CDR1 DFQATT and CDR2 SNEGSKA (reference sequence). CDR3 loop: CSARVADGSRWNEQFF. The CDR3 nucleotides read TGCAGTGCTAGAGTCGCCGACGGGTCCCGTTGGAATGAGCAGTTCTTC.

In its sample, this clonotype was seen many times. At one of its ends the junction is not consistent with the germline gene, which may arise from a read error. V and J are TRBV7-3 and TRBJ1-1; D is perhaps TRBD1 (6 bases). The CDR3 is 13 residues long. From germline, CDR1 is SGHTA and CDR2 FQGTGA. CDR3 residues: CASSLQGNSEAFF. CDR3 coding DNA: TGTGCCAGCAGCTTACAGGGGAACTCTGAAGCTTTCTTT. Together with reference TRBV7-3 and TRBJ1-1, the CDR3 gives the full variable domain: GAGVSQTPSNKVTEKGKYVELRCDPISGHTALYWYRQSLGQGPEFLIYFQGTGAADDSGLPNDRFFAVRPEGSVSTLKIQRTERGDSAVYLCASSLQGNSEAFFGQGTRLTVV.

This clonotype was seen many times. V is TRBV18 and J is TRBJ2-4, with D hard to call. Germline V gene sequence: CDR1 KGHSH, CDR2 LQKENI. V was shortened by 3 bases and J by 1 base, with 13 bases between the two germline ends. This CDR3 has 16 residues. This CDR3 is CASSPGRESAKNIQYF. CDR3 in DNA: TGTGCCAGCTCACCTGGAAGGGAATCGGCCAAAAACATTCAGTACTTC.

This clonotype was seen ten or more times. The rearrangement links TRBV11-2 to TRBJ1-1, with D unresolved. The CDR3 is 14 amino acids. V lost 2 bases to trimming and J lost 1 base, with 8 bases between them. Germline V gives CDR1 SGHAT, CDR2 FQNNGV. The CDR3 loop reads CASSLIFRNTEAFF. The CDR3 DNA follows: TGTGCCAGCAGCTTAATATTTCGGAACACTGAAGCTTTCTTT.

This clonotype was counted ten times or more. The chain uses TRBV7-8 and TRBJ2-2; weak D call: TRBD1 (5 bases). Germline assignment: CDR1 SGHVS and CDR2 FQNEAQ. CDR3 size: 15 residues. Trimming left V 5 bases short and J 3 bases short, with 13 bases between. CDR3 sequence (DNA): TGTGCCAGCAGCGTCAGGGATTTTTACACCGGGGAGCTGTTTTTT. It specifies CASSVRDFYTGELFF.

Written as DNA, the CDR3 is TGTGCCAGAAGATGCTGTACGGGGCACTCTGGAAACACCATATATTTT. This codes for CARRCCTGHSGNTIYF. The rearrangement links TRBV21-1 to TRBJ1-3; the D call TRBD1 from the table was never checked on the DNA. TRBV21-1 is a known pseudogene. The CDR3 covers 16 residues.

This clonotype was picked up many times. The gene calls are TRBV5-1 and TRBJ2-7; possible D gene TRBD2, 6 bases. The germline V and J ends were trimmed by 5 bases and 2 bases, with 11 bases remaining between them. The CDR3 consists of 13 residues. Looked up from germline, CDR1 is SGHRS and CDR2 is YFSETQ. Here the CDR3 DNA reads TGCGCCAGCAGTCATGGCGGGACCTACGAGCAGTACTTC. This gives the protein CASSHGGTYEQYF.

The table lists this clonotype with many counts. This sequence joins TRBV20-1 and TRBJ2-1; D may correspond to TRBD1 or TRBD2 (5 bases each). Trimming pared 7 bases from V and 0 bases from J, leaving 13 bases between. The CDR3 runs to 14 residues. Germline-derived CDR1 and CDR2 are DFQATT and SNEGSKA (reference sequence). The DNA of the CDR3 is TGCAGTGTTCCACGTGGGACCTCCTACAATGAGCAGTTCTTC. It is translated as CSVPRGTSYNEQFF.

This clonotype was seen at least ten times. Written as DNA, the CDR3 is TGTGCCAGCAGCGACGACCAGGGGATCTCTGGAAACACCATATATTTT. Translated, it gives CASSDDQGISGNTIYF. This chain links TRBV2 with TRBJ1-3; tentative D call: TRBD1 (6 bases). The CDR3 loop spans 16 amino acids. Trimming shortened V by 6 bases and J by 0 bases, and 15 bases separated the two germline ends. CDR1 SNHLY and CDR2 FYNNEI come from the germline V gene.

In its sample, this clonotype was seen a few times. The V gene is TRBV20-1, the J gene TRBJ2-7, with 11 bases that match TRBD2. There are 13 residues in the CDR3. Germline V lookup: CDR1 DFQATT, CDR2 SNEGSKA (reference sequence). V trimming: 6 bases; J trimming: 4 bases; junction bases outside the gene matches: 5. The CDR3: CSAASGGLYEQYF. CDR3 DNA: TGCAGTGCCGCTAGCGGGGGGCTATACGAGCAGTACTTC.

The rearrangement joins TRBV5-1 to TRBJ2-3; D call uncertain. Germline V gene data show CDR1 as SGHRS and CDR2 as YFSETQ. The V and J ends lost 0 bases and 4 bases respectively, with 9 bases between them. The length of the CDR3 is 14 residues. The CDR3 spells CASSLGGVSDTQYF. CDR3 nucleotide sequence: TGCGCCAGCAGCTTGGGTGGGGTCTCAGATACGCAGTATTTT.

This clonotype showed up many times. The chain recombines TRBV6-5 with TRBJ1-1; perhaps TRBD1 as D (5 bases). CDR3 length: 13 amino acids. V was clipped by 6 bases and J by 3 bases, with 11 bases between them. Germline V gene sequence: CDR1 MNHEY, CDR2 SVGAGI. CDR3 DNA sequence: TGTGCCAGCAGGGGGGATTACTACACTGAAGCTTTCTTT. Amino acids: CASRGDYYTEAFF.

In its sample, this clonotype ranks as medium-sized. This chain uses TRBV5-1 with TRBJ2-7; TRBD1 is a possible D gene (6 bases). The CDR3 is 14 amino acids. The V and J ends lost 0 bases and 3 bases respectively, with 10 bases between them. Germline CDR1 is SGHRS and CDR2 is YFSETQ. CDR3 DNA sequence: TGCGCCAGCAGCTTGGAACAGGGTTACTACGAGCAGTACTTC. It specifies CASSLEQGYYEQYF.

This clonotype was seen at least ten times. V gene TRBV30 combines with J gene TRBJ2-5; the D is unclear. CDR1 is GTSNPN and CDR2 is SVGIG in the germline V gene (reference sequence). The V end lost 4 bases, the J end lost 4 bases, and 7 bases lay between the germline ends. This CDR3 comprises 11 residues. The CDR3 here is CAWMFGETQYF. For the CDR3, the DNA is TGTGCCTGGATGTTTGGAGAGACCCAGTACTTC. Drawing the rest from reference TRBV30 and TRBJ2-5, the complete variable domain is SQTIHQWPATLVQPVGSPLSLECTVEGTSNPNLYWYRQAAGRGLQLLFYSVGIGQISSEVPQNLSASRPQDRQFILSSKKLLLSDSGFYLCAWMFGETQYFGPGTRLLVL.

This clonotype was observed at least ten times. The chain has TRBV5-6 and TRBJ1-4, with 9 bases matching TRBD1. Trimming at V came to 4 bases and at J to 10 bases, leaving 8 bases not matched to a gene. The CDR3 runs to 14 residues. Germline V gives CDR1 SGHDT, CDR2 YYEEEE. In DNA, the CDR3 is TGTGCCAGCAGCACGGGACAGGGTCTGGGAAAACTGTTTTTT. Translating gives CASSTGQGLGKLFF.

The sample holds many counts of this clonotype. The rearrangement joins TRBV7-3 to TRBJ2-7; 10 nucleotides line up with TRBD2. V lost 8 bases to trimming and J lost 4 bases; unmatched junction nucleotides: 11. Germline V gene sequence: CDR1 SGHTA, CDR2 FQGTGA. There are 15 residues in the CDR3. CDR3 in amino acids: CASHAGLAVTYEQYF. In DNA, the CDR3 is TGTGCCAGCCATGCCGGACTAGCGGTAACATACGAGCAGTACTTC.

This clonotype is medium-sized. This chain uses TRBV5-1 with TRBJ1-2; D may be TRBD1 (5 bases). V was cut by 3 bases and J by 8 bases, with 20 bases left in between. This CDR3 region has 15 residues. Germline V gives CDR1 SGHRS, CDR2 YFSETQ. CDR3 nucleotides: TGCGCCAGCAGCTGGGATGACAGCCCATCCACCGGCTACACCTTC. Encoded protein: CASSWDDSPSTGYTF. The entire variable domain, with the rest obtained from reference TRBV5-1 and TRBJ1-2, is as follows: KAGVTQTPRYLIKTRGQQVTLSCSPISGHRSVSWYQQTPGQGLQFLFEYFSETQRNKGNFPGRFSGRQFSNSRSEMNVSTLELGDSALYLCASSWDDSPSTGYTFGSGTRLTVV.

Many counts were recorded for this clonotype. The V gene is TRBV7-2, the J gene TRBJ2-1, with 7 bases that match TRBD1. The length of the CDR3 is 18 residues. CDR1 and CDR2 from the germline V gene are SGHTA and FQGNSA. V was clipped by 5 bases and J by 1 base; unmatched bases: 14. The CDR3 sequence: CASSHKRTTGLSYNEQFF. The CDR3 DNA reads TGTGCCAGCAGCCATAAACGAACGACAGGGTTGTCCTACAATGAGCAGTTCTTC.

Many counts were recorded for this clonotype. This chain links TRBV20-1 with TRBJ1-1; 10 nucleotides align to TRBD1. Germline trimming cut 3 bases from V and 4 bases from J; bases unmatched to any gene: 8. Germline CDR1 DFQATT, CDR2 SNEGSKA (reference sequence). The CDR3 length is 15 residues. Written as DNA, the CDR3 is TGCAGTGCTAGCGATGCCGGGACAGGGGTCACTGAAGCTTTCTTT. Amino acid sequence: CSASDAGTGVTEAFF.

This clonotype was recorded at least ten times. This chain connects TRBV19 to TRBJ1-6; D is undetermined. The CDR3 totals 14 residues. Trimming removed 9 bases at V and 7 bases at J, with 16 bases between. Per germline, CDR1 LNHDA and CDR2 SQIVND (reference sequence). The CDR3 reads CASNLYRDNSPLHF. CDR3 DNA sequence: TGTGCCAGCAACCTCTACCGAGACAATTCACCCCTCCACTTT.

This clonotype was seen at least ten times. V and J are TRBV4-1 and TRBJ1-5; no definite D call. CDR3 length: 13 amino acids. The V gene lost 4 bases and the J gene lost 3 bases, with 7 bases spanning the gap. Germline values: CDR1 MGHRA, CDR2 YSYEKL. The chain's CDR3 is CASSLGFNQPQHF. CDR3 DNA: TGCGCCAGCAGCCTAGGATTCAATCAGCCCCAGCATTTT.

This clonotype occurred many times. The chain is built from TRBV5-1 and TRBJ1-2, with a tentative D call TRBD1 (5 bases). Trimming removed 4 bases at V and 8 bases at J, with 15 bases between. The CDR3 has 13 amino acids. Germline V gives CDR1 SGHRS, CDR2 YFSETQ. CDR3 sequence reads: CASSLDSGPGYTF. The CDR3 region has the DNA TGCGCCAGCAGCCTCGACAGTGGGCCAGGCTACACCTTC.

The table lists this clonotype with many counts. This rearrangement joins TRBV20-1 to TRBJ2-7, with 13 nucleotides matching TRBD2. This CDR3 has 21 amino acids. CDR1 and CDR2 from the germline V gene are DFQATT and SNEGSKA (reference sequence). The V and J ends lost 1 base and 0 bases, in that order; junction bases with no gene match: 18. Written as DNA, the CDR3 is TGCAGTGCTAGAGCCGTAGGACTAGCGGGGGATTTATCCTCCCTCTCCTACGAGCAGTACTTC. This encodes CSARAVGLAGDLSSLSYEQYF.

This clonotype was counted ten times or more. The CDR3 bases are TGTGCCAGCAGTTCGCTTAGCTCAAAGGGGCCCCAGCATTTT. Its translation: CASSSLSSKGPQHF. The rearrangement uses TRBV27 and TRBJ1-5; D gene ambiguous. Germline loops: CDR1 MNHEY, CDR2 SMNVEV (reference sequence). V was cut by 4 bases and J by 9 bases, with 16 bases left in between. The CDR3 extends over 14 amino acids.

This clonotype has ten or more counts. The rearrangement links TRBV20-1 to TRBJ2-1, with 10 bases lining up with TRBD1. After removal of 6 bases from V and 3 bases from J, the junction contained 5 bases not matched to a gene. The CDR3 has 14 amino acids. Germline assignment: CDR1 DFQATT and CDR2 SNEGSKA (reference sequence). The CDR3 here is CSAEGQGFYNEQFF. The CDR3, as DNA: TGCAGTGCCGAGGGACAGGGGTTCTACAATGAGCAGTTCTTC.

This clonotype is labeled as medium-sized. The V and J genes are TRBV5-1 and TRBJ2-1; 7 bases map to TRBD2. This CDR3 is 14 amino acids long. V lost 4 bases to trimming and J lost 1 base; unmatched junction nucleotides: 2. CDR1 is SGHRS, CDR2 YFSETQ, per germline. The CDR3 sequence is CASSPGGSYNEQFF. The CDR3 DNA reads TGCGCCAGCAGCCCGGGGGGTTCCTACAATGAGCAGTTCTTC. The entire variable domain, with the rest obtained from reference TRBV5-1 and TRBJ2-1, is as follows: KAGVTQTPRYLIKTRGQQVTLSCSPISGHRSVSWYQQTPGQGLQFLFEYFSETQRNKGNFPGRFSGRQFSNSRSEMNVSTLELGDSALYLCASSPGGSYNEQFFGPGTRLTVL.